This TCR beta chain is drawn from a study of T-cell memory formation after mild COVID-19. Study findings and constraints: There was no confirmation that second-wave clones peaking on day 37 were SARS-CoV-2 specific. Clones contracting across day 15 to 85 had a balanced CD4/CD8 profile; later expanding clones leaned CD4+.

This clonotype showed up just a few times. Its antigen is not identified. Using constant-segment primers, 5'RACE produced TCR alpha and TCR beta cDNA libraries carrying sample barcodes and UMIs. Using its own MiXCR run on the 5' RACE reads, TCRdb lists one record per CDR3 protein. The data hold a few hundred thousand distinct CDR3 sequences, with 20% to 25% observed a single time. J was trimmed by 5 bases and V by 3 bases; bases with no gene match: 2. The CDR3 is made up of 13 amino acids. Looked up from germline, CDR1 is LNHDA and CDR2 is SQIVND (reference sequence). The sample consisted of PBMCs or a T cell subset sorted from them (not recorded which). The TCR was taken from an adult woman who had mild COVID-19 (a few samples of this study predate the infection). Cell type and time point are not known. The V and J genes are TRBV19 and TRBJ2-5; 8 bases line up with TRBD1. The DNA for the CDR3 is TGTGCCAGTAGTATGGACAGGGCGGAGACCCAGTACTTC. It codes for CASSMDRAETQYF.